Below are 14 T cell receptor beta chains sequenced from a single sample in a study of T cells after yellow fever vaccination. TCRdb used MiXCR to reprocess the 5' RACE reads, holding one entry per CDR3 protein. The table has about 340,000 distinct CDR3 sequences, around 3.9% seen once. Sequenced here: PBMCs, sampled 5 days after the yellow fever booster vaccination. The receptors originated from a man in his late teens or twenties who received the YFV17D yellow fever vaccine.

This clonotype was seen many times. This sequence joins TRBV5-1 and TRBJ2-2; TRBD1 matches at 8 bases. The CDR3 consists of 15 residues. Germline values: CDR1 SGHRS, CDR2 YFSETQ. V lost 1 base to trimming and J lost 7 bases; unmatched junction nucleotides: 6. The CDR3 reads CASSLRTGLIGELFF. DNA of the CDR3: TGCGCCAGCAGCTTGCGGACAGGGTTGATCGGGGAGCTGTTTTTT.

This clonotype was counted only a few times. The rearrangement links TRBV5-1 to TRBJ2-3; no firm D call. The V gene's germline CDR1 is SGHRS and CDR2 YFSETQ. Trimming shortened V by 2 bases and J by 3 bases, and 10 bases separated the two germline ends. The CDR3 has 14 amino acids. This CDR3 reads CASSLSVTTDTQYF. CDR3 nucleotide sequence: TGCGCCAGCAGCTTATCGGTGACTACAGATACGCAGTATTTT.

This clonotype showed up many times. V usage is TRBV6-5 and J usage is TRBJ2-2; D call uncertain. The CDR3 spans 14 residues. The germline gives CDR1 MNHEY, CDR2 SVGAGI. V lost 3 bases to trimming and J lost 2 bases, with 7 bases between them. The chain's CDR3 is CASSYRQNTGELFF. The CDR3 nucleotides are TGTGCCAGCAGTTATAGACAAAACACCGGGGAGCTGTTTTTT.

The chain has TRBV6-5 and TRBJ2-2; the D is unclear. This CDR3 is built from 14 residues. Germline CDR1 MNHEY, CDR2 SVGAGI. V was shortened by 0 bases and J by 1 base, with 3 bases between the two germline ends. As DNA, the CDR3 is TGTGCCAGCAGTTACTCATGGAACACCGGGGAGCTGTTTTTT. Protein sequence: CASSYSWNTGELFF.

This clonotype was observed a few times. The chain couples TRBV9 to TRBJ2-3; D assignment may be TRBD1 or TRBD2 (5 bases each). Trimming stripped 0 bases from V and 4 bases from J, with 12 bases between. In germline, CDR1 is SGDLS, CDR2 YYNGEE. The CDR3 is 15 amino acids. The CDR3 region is CASSVVPGPADTQYF. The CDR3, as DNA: TGTGCCAGCAGCGTAGTCCCGGGGCCCGCAGATACGCAGTATTTT.

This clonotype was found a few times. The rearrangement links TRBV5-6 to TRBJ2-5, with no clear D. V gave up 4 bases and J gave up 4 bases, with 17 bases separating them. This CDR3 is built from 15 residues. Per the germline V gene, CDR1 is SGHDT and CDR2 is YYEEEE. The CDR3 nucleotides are TGTGCCAGCAGCCCCGAGAGCTACTTCACAGAGACCCAGTACTTC. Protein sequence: CASSPESYFTETQYF.

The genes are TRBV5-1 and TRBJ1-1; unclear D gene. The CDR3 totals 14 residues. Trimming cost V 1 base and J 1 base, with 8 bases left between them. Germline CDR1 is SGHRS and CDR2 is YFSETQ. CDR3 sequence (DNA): TGCGCCAGCAGCTTGACGATGGGGAACACTGAAGCTTTCTTT. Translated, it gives CASSLTMGNTEAFF.

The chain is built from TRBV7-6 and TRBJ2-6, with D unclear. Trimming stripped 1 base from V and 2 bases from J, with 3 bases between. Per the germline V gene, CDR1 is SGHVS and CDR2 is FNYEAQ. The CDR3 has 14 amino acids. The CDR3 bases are TGTGCCAGCAGCTTAGATCCTGGGGCCAACGTCCTGACTTTC. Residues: CASSLDPGANVLTF.

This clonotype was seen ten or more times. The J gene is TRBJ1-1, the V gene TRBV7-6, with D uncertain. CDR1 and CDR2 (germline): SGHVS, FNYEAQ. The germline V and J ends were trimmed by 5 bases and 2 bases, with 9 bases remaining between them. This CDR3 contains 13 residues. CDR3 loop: CASSRRDNTEAFF. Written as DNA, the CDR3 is TGTGCCAGCAGCCGACGGGATAACACTGAAGCTTTCTTT. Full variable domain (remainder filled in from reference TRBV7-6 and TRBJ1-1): GAGVSQSPRYKVTKRGQDVALRCDPISGHVSLYWYRQALGQGPEFLTYFNYEAQQDKSGLPNDRFSAERPEGSISTLTIQRTEQRDSAMYRCASSRRDNTEAFFGQGTRLTVV.

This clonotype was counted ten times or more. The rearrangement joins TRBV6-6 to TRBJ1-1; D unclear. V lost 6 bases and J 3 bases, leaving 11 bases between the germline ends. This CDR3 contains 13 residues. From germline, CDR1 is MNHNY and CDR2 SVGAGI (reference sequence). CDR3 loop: CASSPPMDTEAFF. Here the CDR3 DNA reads TGTGCCAGCAGCCCACCAATGGACACTGAAGCTTTCTTT.

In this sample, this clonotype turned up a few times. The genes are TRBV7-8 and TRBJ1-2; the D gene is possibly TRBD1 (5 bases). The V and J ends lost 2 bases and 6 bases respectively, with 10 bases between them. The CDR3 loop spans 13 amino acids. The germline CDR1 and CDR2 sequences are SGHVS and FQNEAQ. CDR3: CASSLNQGDGYTF. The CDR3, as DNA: TGTGCCAGCAGCTTAAATCAGGGAGATGGCTACACCTTC.

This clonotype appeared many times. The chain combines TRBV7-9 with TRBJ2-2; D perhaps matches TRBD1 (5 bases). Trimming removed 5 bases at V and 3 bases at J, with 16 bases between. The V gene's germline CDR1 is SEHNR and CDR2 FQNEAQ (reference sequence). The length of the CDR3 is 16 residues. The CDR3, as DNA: TGTGCCAGCAGCCCCTTGGAACAGGTTTACACCGGGGAGCTGTTTTTT. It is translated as CASSPLEQVYTGELFF.

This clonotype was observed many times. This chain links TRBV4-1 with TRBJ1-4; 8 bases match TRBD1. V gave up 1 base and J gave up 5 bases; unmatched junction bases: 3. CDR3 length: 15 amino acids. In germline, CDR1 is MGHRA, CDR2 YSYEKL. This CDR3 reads CASSQVRTGNEKLFF. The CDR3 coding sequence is TGCGCCAGCAGCCAAGTAAGGACAGGGAATGAAAAACTGTTTTTT.

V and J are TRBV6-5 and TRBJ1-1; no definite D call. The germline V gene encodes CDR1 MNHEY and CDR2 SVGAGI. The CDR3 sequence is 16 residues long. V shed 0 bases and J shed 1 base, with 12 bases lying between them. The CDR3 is CASSYSRVGANTEAFF. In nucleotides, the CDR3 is TGTGCCAGCAGTTACTCGAGGGTGGGCGCGAACACTGAAGCTTTCTTT.